The rows below give T cell receptor beta chains drawn from one sample of a study of blood T cell repertoires in COVID-19. TCRdb's table, derived via immunoSEQ multiplex PCR, lists solely in-frame clones and lacks some. The profile shows nearly 110,000 clones, 88% of them singletons. The source material was peripheral blood. All receptors derive from a man aged 45-65 years with active or convalescent COVID-19. The CDR3 runs from the conserved cysteine through the conserved F or W. D genes are given only for firm matches. Clone size appears in some rows only: once, few, many, or a class for an expanded clone.

TRBJ1-4 | TRBV19 | NA | NA | 16 | CASSISGVEGDEKLFF | TGTGCCAGTAGTATTTCAGGGGTCGAGGGGGATGAAAAACTGTTTTTT
TRBJ2-1 | TRBV18 | NA | TRBD1 | 17 | CASSRDRGRSSYNEQFF | TGTGCCAGCTCCCGGGACAGGGGTAGGAGCTCCTACAATGAGCAGTTCTTC
TRBJ2-1 | TRBV19 | NA | NA | 13 | CASSVGQNNEQFF | TGTGCCAGTAGTGTCGGACAGAACAATGAGCAGTTCTTC
TRBJ2-1 | TRBV2 | NA | TRBD2 | 17 | CASSERLAGGPRYEQFF | TGTGCCAGCAGTGAAAGACTAGCGGGAGGGCCCCGGTATGAGCAGTTCTTC
TRBJ1-2 | TRBV6-5 | NA | TRBD1 | 16 | CASSYSLTGLDYGYTF | TGTGCCAGCAGTTACTCGTTGACAGGGTTGGACTATGGCTACACCTTC
TRBJ2-3 | TRBV5-4 | NA | NA | 14 | CAFARQGSTDTQYF | TGTGCCTTCGCTAGGCAGGGGAGCACAGATACGCAGTATTTT
TRBJ2-2 | TRBV5-1 | NA | TRBD2 | 16 | CASSPRTSRNTGELFF | TGCGCCAGCAGCCCCCGGACTAGCAGGAACACCGGGGAGCTGTTTTTT
TRBJ2-6 | TRBV3-1/TRBV3-2 | NA | NA | 15 | CASSQWGRGANVLTF | TGTGCCAGCAGCCAATGGGGGCGTGGGGCCAACGTCCTGACTTTC
TRBJ1-5 | TRBV7-9 | few | NA | 17 | CASSLGGAVYSNQPQHF | TGTGCCAGCAGCTTAGGCGGGGCGGTGTATAGCAATCAGCCCCAGCATTTT
TRBJ2-5 | TRBV5-4 | NA | TRBD2 | 17 | CASSLEISGSGGETQYF | TGTGCCAGCAGCTTGGAGATTAGCGGGAGCGGAGGAGAGACCCAGTACTTC
TRBJ2-7 | TRBV11-2 | NA | NA | 17 | CASSLDQGGGLFYEQYF | TGTGCCAGCAGCTTAGATCAGGGGGGAGGCCTCTTCTACGAGCAGTACTTC
TRBJ2-7 | TRBV5-1 | NA | TRBD1 | 14 | CASSMGDRGYEQYF | TGCGCCAGCAGCATGGGGGACAGGGGTTACGAGCAGTACTTC
TRBJ1-2 | TRBV28 | NA | NA | 14 | CASTLDLLNYGYTF | TGTGCCAGCACCCTAGACCTGCTTAACTATGGCTACACCTTC
TRBJ2-3 | TRBV11-3 | NA | TRBD2 | 17 | CASSLRTSGRITDTQYF | TGTGCCAGCAGCCTCAGGACTAGCGGGAGGATCACAGATACGCAGTATTTT
TRBJ2-3 | TRBV27 | NA | TRBD2 | 17 | CASSPPRTSGSTDTQYF | TGTGCCAGCAGTCCCCCCCGGACTAGCGGGAGCACAGATACGCAGTATTTT
TRBJ1-5 | TRBV28 | NA | NA | 16 | CASSSQQGFGNQPQHF | TGTGCCAGCAGTTCACAACAGGGTTTTGGCAATCAGCCCCAGCATTTT
TRBJ2-3 | TRBV5-6 | once | TRBD1 | 15 | CASSPWIGGPDTQYF | TGTGCCAGCAGCCCTTGGATAGGGGGCCCCGATACGCAGTATTTT
TRBJ1-2 | TRBV30 | NA | NA | 12 | CAWSAGSHQGTF | TGTGCCTGGAGTGCCGGAAGCCACCAGGGTACCTTC
TRBJ1-5 | TRBV28 | NA | TRBD1 | 21 | CASSRPTYQRQGENSNQPQHF | TGTGCCAGCAGCCGACCTACCTACCAAAGACAGGGTGAAAATAGCAATCAGCCCCAGCATTTT
TRBJ2-6 | TRBV28 | NA | TRBD1 | 18 | CASRDRTGIISGANVLTF | TGTGCCAGCAGAGATAGGACAGGTATTATCTCTGGGGCCAACGTCCTGACTTTC
TRBJ2-7 | TRBV27 | NA | NA | 15 | CASSSPGASVLVQYF | TGTGCCAGCAGTTCCCCCGGCGCTAGCGTTTTAGTTCAGTACTTC
TRBJ2-7 | TRBV19 | NA | NA | 14 | CASSTPGFSYEQYF | TGTGCCAGTAGTACACCCGGGTTCTCCTACGAGCAGTACTTC
TRBJ1-5 | TRBV28 | NA | NA | 14 | CASRYGGSNQPQHF | TGTGCCAGCAGATACGGGGGGAGCAATCAGCCCCAGCATTTT
TRBJ1-1 | TRBV30 | NA | NA | 13 | CAWAPNMNTEAFF | TGTGCCTGGGCGCCGAATATGAACACTGAAGCTTTCTTT
TRBJ1-4 | TRBV5-1 | NA | NA | 15 | CASSYGRATNEKLFF | TGCGCCAGCAGCTATGGGAGGGCAACTAATGAAAAACTGTTTTTT
TRBJ2-4 | TRBV13 | NA | NA | 13 | CASSLYRKNIQYF | TGTGCCAGCAGCTTATACAGAAAAAACATTCAGTACTTC
TRBJ2-7 | TRBV7-9 | few | NA | 12 | CASSGRSYEQYF | TGTGCCAGCAGCGGGCGCTCCTACGAGCAGTACTTC
TRBJ1-1 | TRBV18 | NA | NA | 13 | CASSPMQEEEAFF | TGTGCCAGCTCACCCATGCAGGAAGAGGAAGCTTTCTTT
TRBJ1-5 | TRBV3-1/TRBV3-2 | NA | TRBD1 | 16 | CASSQGQGFGNQPQHF | TGTGCCAGCAGCCAAGGACAGGGGTTTGGCAATCAGCCCCAGCATTTT
TRBJ1-2 | TRBV3-1/TRBV3-2 | NA | NA | 14 | CASSPRSREAGYTF | TGTGCCAGCAGCCCGAGGTCCAGGGAGGCTGGCTACACCTTC
TRBJ1-4 | TRBV19 | NA | NA | 13 | CASSMRTGLGLFF | TGTGCCAGTAGTATGCGAACAGGGTTAGGACTGTTTTTT
TRBJ2-7 | TRBV29-1 | NA | NA | 12 | CSVWTDAYEQYF | TGCAGCGTTTGGACAGACGCCTACGAGCAGTACTTC
TRBJ1-1 | TRBV2 | NA | NA | 13 | CASSEEVGAEAFF | TGTGCCAGCAGTGAAGAGGTGGGAGCTGAAGCTTTCTTT
TRBJ1-2 | TRBV6-1 | NA | NA | 15 | CASSELQGLGYGYTF | TGTGCCAGCAGTGAACTACAGGGCCTTGGATATGGCTACACCTTC
TRBJ2-1 | TRBV29-1 | few | NA | 13 | CSVTPSGYNEQFF | TGCAGCGTTACTCCGTCGGGCTACAATGAGCAGTTCTTC
TRBJ2-1 | TRBV3-1/TRBV3-2 | NA | NA | 16 | CASSQETGSSYNEQFF | TGTGCCAGCAGCCAAGAAACAGGTTCCTCCTACAATGAGCAGTTCTTC
TRBJ2-2 | TRBV24-1 | NA | NA | 14 | CATSGGSGTGELFF | TGTGCCACCAGTGGAGGGAGTGGAACCGGGGAGCTGTTTTTT
TRBJ1-5 | TRBV2 | NA | NA | 15 | CASSGAGLGNQPQHF | TGTGCCAGCAGTGGGGCGGGACTGGGCAATCAGCCCCAGCATTTT
TRBJ1-2 | TRBV6-2/TRBV6-3 | NA | TRBD1 | 13 | CASSPRDRNGYTF | TGTGCCAGCAGTCCCCGGGACAGGAACGGCTACACCTTC
TRBJ2-7 | TRBV3-1/TRBV3-2 | NA | NA | 15 | CASSQDSQVAYEQYF | TGTGCCAGCAGCCAAGATAGTCAGGTCGCCTACGAGCAGTACTTC
TRBJ2-5 | TRBV15 | NA | NA | 12 | CATSREAETQYF | TGTGCCACCAGCAGAGAGGCAGAGACCCAGTACTTC
TRBJ2-2 | TRBV10-3 | NA | TRBD2 | 14 | CASELAGNTGELFF | TGTGCCTCCGAACTAGCGGGAAACACCGGGGAGCTGTTTTTT
TRBJ2-2 | TRBV19 | many | NA | 15 | CADEVAEQNTGELFF | TGTGCCGACGAGGTAGCGGAACAGAACACCGGGGAGCTGTTTTTT
TRBJ2-5 | TRBV2 | NA | NA | 13 | CASSLSVEETQYF | TGTGCCAGCAGCCTTAGCGTAGAAGAGACCCAGTACTTC
TRBJ1-1 | TRBV7-9 | NA | NA | 13 | CASSLSGSTEAFF | TGTGCCAGCAGCTTATCGGGAAGCACTGAAGCTTTCTTT
TRBJ2-1 | TRBV7-2 | NA | NA | 16 | CASSLYSGESYNEQFF | TGTGCCAGCAGCTTATATTCGGGAGAGTCCTACAATGAGCAGTTCTTC
TRBJ1-6 | TRBV5-1 | NA | NA | 15 | CASSLSRVGDSPLHF | TGCGCCAGCAGCTTGTCCAGGGTAGGTGATTCACCCCTCCACTTT
TRBJ1-2 | TRBV5-1 | NA | TRBD1 | 14 | CASSLGDRGYGYTF | TGCGCCAGCAGCTTGGGGGACAGAGGCTATGGCTACACCTTC
TRBJ1-6 | TRBV6-6 | NA | NA | 13 | CAGSEYEDSPLHF | TGTGCCGGTTCCGAGTATGAGGATTCACCCCTCCACTTT
TRBJ2-2 | TRBV11-2 | NA | TRBD2 | 15 | CASSYLAGGPGELFF | TGTGCCAGCAGCTACCTAGCGGGAGGGCCCGGGGAGCTGTTTTTT